A selection of T cell receptor beta chains follows, all from one sample in a study of blood T cell repertoires in COVID-19. TCRdb keeps only in-frame clones here, not all; method: immunoSEQ multiplex PCR. The table has under 250,000 clones, almost 90% seen once. What was sequenced was peripheral blood. The receptors come from a man of 80 years or more with acute or convalescent COVID-19. CDR3s include the opening cysteine and the closing phenylalanine or tryptophan. Fields, in order: J gene, V gene, clone size, CDR3 protein. The size of a clone is reported for some rows only, either as once, few or many, or as a class for expanded clones.

TRBJ2-7,TRBV3-1/TRBV3-2,.,CASSPPTSANSYEQYF
TRBJ1-6,TRBV3-1/TRBV3-2,.,CATNRGLGSPLHF
TRBJ1-6,TRBV19,.,CATSWRGGDSPLHF
TRBJ2-3,TRBV7-2,once,CASSLGPRATADTQYF
TRBJ1-2,TRBV5-1,.,CASSLNSGSDYGYTF
TRBJ1-1,TRBV19,.,CASTPLDRGLNTEAFF
TRBJ2-1,TRBV29-1,.,CSVETSGLRNEQFF
TRBJ1-1,TRBV19,.,CASNQQGAWTEAFF
TRBJ2-1,TRBV19,.,CASSRTEANEQFF
TRBJ1-4,TRBV18,.,CASSPQRRDTVEKLFF
TRBJ2-3,TRBV5-1,.,CASSLKSGSTDTQYF
TRBJ1-6,TRBV6-5,.,CASSSSRESPLHF
TRBJ1-5,TRBV4-3,.,CASSQDSGLNQPQHF
TRBJ1-1,TRBV6-1,.,CASSEGGLDTEAFF
TRBJ1-3,TRBV10-3,once,CAISAGVGNTIYF
TRBJ1-4,TRBV18,.,CASSLLETNEKLFF
TRBJ2-5,TRBV19,.,CASSTIGTGGETQYF
TRBJ2-1,TRBV6-6,.,CASSVTSNEQFF
TRBJ2-7,TRBV12-3/TRBV12-4,.,CASRGTGAYEQYF
TRBJ1-3,TRBV7-9,.,CASSPSGQGFFGNTIYF
TRBJ1-5,TRBV20-1,.,CSASPGTEYSNQPQHF
TRBJ1-3,TRBV19,few,CASIPGLDRGGNTIYF
TRBJ1-1,TRBV18,.,CASSPSTGTNTEAFF
TRBJ2-2,TRBV9,.,CASSVEDSRELFF
TRBJ1-5,TRBV13,once,CASSLQGEGQPQHF
TRBJ2-3,TRBV19,.,CASSIRTTSTDTQYF
TRBJ1-1,TRBV6-5,once,CASSLSRVNTEAFF
TRBJ2-3,TRBV11-2,.,CASSPRGAGTGTDTQYF
TRBJ1-1,TRBV5-4,.,CASSLDRANTEAFF